This T cell receptor (beta chain) was sequenced in a study of PD-L1 blockade in urothelial cancer. This clone has a single count. Time point meaning: peripheral blood 6 weeks after treatment start. Generated by immunoSEQ multiplex PCR, the TCRdb table keeps only in-frame clones and is missing some. The sample holds fewer than 50,000 clones, about 89% seen once. This sample comprised PBMCs, obtained around atezolizumab (anti-PD-L1) treatment. The source of this sequence is a man in his 70s with urothelial cancer.

The CDR3 loop is CASLLLRVYNEQFF. The CDR3 region has the DNA TGTGCCAGCCTGCTGCTACGGGTTTACAATGAGCAGTTCTTC. This chain uses TRBV6-1 with TRBJ2-1; D gene unclear. The CDR3 runs 14 residues. V lost 8 bases to trimming and J lost 4 bases, with 15 bases between them. Germline CDR1 MNHNS, CDR2 SASEGT.